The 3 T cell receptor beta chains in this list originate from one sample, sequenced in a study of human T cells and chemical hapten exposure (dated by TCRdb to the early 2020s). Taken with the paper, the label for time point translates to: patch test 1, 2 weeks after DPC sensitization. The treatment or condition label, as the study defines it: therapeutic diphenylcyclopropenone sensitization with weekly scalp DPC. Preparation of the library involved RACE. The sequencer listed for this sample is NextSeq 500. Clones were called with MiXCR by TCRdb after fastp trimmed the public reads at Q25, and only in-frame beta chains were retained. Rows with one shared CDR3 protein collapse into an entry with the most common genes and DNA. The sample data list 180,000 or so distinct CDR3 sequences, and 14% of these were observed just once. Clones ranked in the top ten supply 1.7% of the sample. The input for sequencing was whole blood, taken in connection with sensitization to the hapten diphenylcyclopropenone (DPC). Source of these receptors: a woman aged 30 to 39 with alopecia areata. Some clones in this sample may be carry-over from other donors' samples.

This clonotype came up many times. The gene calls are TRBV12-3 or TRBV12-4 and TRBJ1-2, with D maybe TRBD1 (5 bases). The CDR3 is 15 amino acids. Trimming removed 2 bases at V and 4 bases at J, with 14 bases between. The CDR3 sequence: CASSLQGRRAYGYTF. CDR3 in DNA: TGTGCCAGCAGTTTACAGGGAAGAAGGGCCTATGGCTACACCTTC.

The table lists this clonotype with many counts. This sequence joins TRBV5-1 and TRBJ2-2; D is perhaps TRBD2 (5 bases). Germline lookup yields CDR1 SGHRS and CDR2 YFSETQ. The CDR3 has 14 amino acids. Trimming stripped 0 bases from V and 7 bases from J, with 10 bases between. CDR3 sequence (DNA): TGCGCCAGCAGCTTGGGACTATCGCTCGGGGAGCTGTTTTTT. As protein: CASSLGLSLGELFF.

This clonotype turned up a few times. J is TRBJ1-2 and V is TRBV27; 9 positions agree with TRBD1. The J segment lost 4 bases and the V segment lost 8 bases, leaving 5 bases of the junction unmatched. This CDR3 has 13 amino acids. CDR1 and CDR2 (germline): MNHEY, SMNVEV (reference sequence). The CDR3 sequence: CASGETGGYGYTF. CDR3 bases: TGTGCCAGCGGAGAGACAGGGGGCTATGGCTACACCTTC.